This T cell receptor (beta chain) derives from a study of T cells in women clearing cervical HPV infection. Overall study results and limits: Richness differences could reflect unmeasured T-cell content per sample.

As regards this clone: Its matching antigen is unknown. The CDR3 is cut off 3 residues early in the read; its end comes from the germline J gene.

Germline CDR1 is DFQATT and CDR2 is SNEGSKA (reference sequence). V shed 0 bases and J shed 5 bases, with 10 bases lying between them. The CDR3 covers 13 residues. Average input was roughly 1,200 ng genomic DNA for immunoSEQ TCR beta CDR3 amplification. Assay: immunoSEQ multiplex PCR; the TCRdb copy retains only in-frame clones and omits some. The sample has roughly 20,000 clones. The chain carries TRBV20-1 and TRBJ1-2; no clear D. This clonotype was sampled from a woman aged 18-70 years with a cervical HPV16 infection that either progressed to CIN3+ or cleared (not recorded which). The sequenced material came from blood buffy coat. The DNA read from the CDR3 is TGCAGTGCTAGAGATAAGCGAAGGTATGGC. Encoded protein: CSARDKRRYG. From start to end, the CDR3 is CSARDKRRYGYTF.